What follows is one TCR beta chain and its context. The sample belongs to a study of blood T cells in healthy people across ages. With a J-beta primer mix and a sample-barcoded 5' primer, a second PCR ran about 6 to 11 cycles. TCRdb re-called the 5' RACE reads through MiXCR, storing one row per CDR3 protein. The sample contains around 1.5 million distinct CDR3 sequences, approximately 42% of which appear only once. V lost 9 bases and J lost 7, with 19 bases in between. Germline CDR1 reads MNHEY; CDR2 reads SMNVEV (reference sequence). The CDR3 sequence is 14 residues long. This receptor was obtained from a woman between 18 and 29 years old in good health. The V gene is TRBV27, the J gene TRBJ1-5; D is possibly TRBD1 (6 bases). The sequenced material came from blood. CDR3 protein: CASSPGGAGQPQHF. DNA of the CDR3: TGTGCCAGTTCACCCGGGGGCGCAGGACAGCCCCAGCATTTT.